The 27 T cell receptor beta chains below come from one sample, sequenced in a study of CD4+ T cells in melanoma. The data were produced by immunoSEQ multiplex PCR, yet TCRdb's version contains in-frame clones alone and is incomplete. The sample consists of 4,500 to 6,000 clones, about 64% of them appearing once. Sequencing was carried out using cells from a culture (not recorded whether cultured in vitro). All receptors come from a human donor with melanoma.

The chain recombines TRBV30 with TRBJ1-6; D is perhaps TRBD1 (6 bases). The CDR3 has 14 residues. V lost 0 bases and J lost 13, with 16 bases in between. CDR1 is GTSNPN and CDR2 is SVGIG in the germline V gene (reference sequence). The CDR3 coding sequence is TGTGCCTGGAGTGTAGGGGGGCCCTGGGATCCCCTCCACTTT. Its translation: CAWSVGGPWDPLHF.

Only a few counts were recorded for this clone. Here the CDR3 reads CASSSGQARNQPQHF. The CDR3 DNA reads as TGTGCCAGCAGCTCAGGACAGGCACGGAATCAGCCCCAGCATTTT. The J gene is TRBJ1-5, the V gene TRBV7-9; 7 positions agree with TRBD1. V was pared by 4 bases and J by 4 bases, with 7 bases of the junction left unmatched. This CDR3 is 15 amino acids long. CDR1 and CDR2 from the germline V gene are SEHNR and FQNEAQ (reference sequence).

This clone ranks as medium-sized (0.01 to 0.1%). CDR3 nucleotide sequence: TGCGCCAGCAGCTTGCGGACAGGAGTCGAGCAGTACTTC. Its translation is CASSLRTGVEQYF. The genes are TRBV5-1 and TRBJ2-7; 7 bases are a match to TRBD1. Unmatched junction bases numbered 4, after V lost 1 base and J lost 6 bases. CDR3 length: 13 amino acids. Germline values: CDR1 SGHRS, CDR2 YFSETQ.

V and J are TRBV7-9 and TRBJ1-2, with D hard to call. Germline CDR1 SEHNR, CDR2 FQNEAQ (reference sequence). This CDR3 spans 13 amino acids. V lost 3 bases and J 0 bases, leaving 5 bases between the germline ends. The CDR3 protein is CASSFQSNYGYTF. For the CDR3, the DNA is TGTGCCAGCAGCTTTCAGTCTAACTATGGCTACACCTTC.

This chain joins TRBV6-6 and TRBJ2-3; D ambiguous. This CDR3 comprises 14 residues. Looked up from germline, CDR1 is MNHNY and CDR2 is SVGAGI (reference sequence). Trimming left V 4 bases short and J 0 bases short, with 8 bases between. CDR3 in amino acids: CASSSMLSTDTQYF. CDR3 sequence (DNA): TGTGCCAGCAGTTCAATGTTAAGCACAGATACGCAGTATTTT.

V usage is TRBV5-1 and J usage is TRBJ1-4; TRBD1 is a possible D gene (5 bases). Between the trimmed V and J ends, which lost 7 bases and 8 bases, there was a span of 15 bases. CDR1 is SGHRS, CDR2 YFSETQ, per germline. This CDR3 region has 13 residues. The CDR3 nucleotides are TGCGCCAGCGGCGGGGGGGTCGGCGAAAAACTGTTTTTT. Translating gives CASGGGVGEKLFF.

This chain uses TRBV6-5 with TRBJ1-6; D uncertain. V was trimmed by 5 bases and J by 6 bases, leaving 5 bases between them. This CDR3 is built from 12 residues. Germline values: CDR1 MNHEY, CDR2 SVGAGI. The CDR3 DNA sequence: TGTGCCAGCAGTCTCCGTAATTCACCCCTCCACTTT. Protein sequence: CASSLRNSPLHF.

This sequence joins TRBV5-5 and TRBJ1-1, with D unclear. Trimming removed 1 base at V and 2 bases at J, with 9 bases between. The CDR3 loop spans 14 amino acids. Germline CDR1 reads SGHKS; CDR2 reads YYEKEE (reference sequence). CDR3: CASSLSVGNTEAFF. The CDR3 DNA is TGTGCCAGCAGCTTGAGTGTCGGTAACACTGAAGCTTTCTTT.

CDR3 bases: TGTGCCAGTAGTATAGATCGCGAGACAGGACGAGCTTTCTTT. Translated: CASSIDRETGRAFF. The chain has TRBV19 and TRBJ1-1; the D gene is possibly TRBD1 (6 bases). CDR1 and CDR2 from the germline V gene are LNHDA and SQIVND (reference sequence). Trimming shortened V by 0 bases and J by 10 bases, and 15 bases separated the two germline ends. The CDR3 has 14 residues.

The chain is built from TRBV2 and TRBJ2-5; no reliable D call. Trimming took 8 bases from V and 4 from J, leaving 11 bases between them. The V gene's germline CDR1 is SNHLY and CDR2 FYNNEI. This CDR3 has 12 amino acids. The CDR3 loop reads CASYRFGETQYF. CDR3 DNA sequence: TGTGCCAGCTATCGCTTCGGAGAGACCCAGTACTTC.

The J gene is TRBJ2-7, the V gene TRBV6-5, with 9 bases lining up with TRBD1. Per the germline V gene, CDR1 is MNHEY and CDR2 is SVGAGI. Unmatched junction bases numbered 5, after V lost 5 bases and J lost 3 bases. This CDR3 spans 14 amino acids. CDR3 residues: CASSNTGGGYEQYF. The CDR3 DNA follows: TGTGCCAGCAGTAATACAGGGGGCGGCTACGAGCAGTACTTC.

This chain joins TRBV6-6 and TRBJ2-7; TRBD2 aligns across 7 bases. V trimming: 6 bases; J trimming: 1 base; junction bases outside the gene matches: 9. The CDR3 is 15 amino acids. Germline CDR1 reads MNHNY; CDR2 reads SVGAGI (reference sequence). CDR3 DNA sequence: TGTGCCAGCAGCCCTGAGGGGACTATTTCCTACGAGCAGTACTTC. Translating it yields CASSPEGTISYEQYF.

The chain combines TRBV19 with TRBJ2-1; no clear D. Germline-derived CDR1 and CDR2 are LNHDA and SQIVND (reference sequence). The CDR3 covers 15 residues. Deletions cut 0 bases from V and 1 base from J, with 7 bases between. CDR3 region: CASSIDERSYNEQFF. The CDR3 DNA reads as TGTGCCAGTAGTATAGACGAGAGGTCCTACAATGAGCAGTTCTTC. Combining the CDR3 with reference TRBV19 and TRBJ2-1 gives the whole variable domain DGGITQSPKYLFRKEGQNVTLSCEQNLNHDAMYWYRQDPGQGLRLIYYSQIVNDFQKGDIAEGYSVSREKKESFPLTVTSAQKNPTAFYLCASSIDERSYNEQFFGPGTRLTVL.

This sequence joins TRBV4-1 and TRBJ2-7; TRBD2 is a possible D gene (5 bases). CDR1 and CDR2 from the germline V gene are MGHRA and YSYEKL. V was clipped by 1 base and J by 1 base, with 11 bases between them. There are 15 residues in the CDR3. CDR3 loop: CASSQGTGFSYEQYF. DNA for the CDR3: TGCGCCAGCAGCCAAGGTACGGGGTTTTCCTACGAGCAGTACTTC.

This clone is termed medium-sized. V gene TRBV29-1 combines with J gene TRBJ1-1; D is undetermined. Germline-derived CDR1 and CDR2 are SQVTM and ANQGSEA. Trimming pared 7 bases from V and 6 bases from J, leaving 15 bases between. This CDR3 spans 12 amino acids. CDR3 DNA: TGCAGCGCCCTCGGCCTGGAGGCTGAAGCTTTCTTT. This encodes CSALGLEAEAFF.

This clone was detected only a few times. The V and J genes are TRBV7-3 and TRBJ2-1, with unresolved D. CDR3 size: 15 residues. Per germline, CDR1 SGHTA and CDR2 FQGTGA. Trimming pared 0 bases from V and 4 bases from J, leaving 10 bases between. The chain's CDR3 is CASSLTHGQYNEQFF. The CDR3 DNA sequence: TGTGCCAGCAGCTTAACTCACGGCCAGTACAATGAGCAGTTCTTC.

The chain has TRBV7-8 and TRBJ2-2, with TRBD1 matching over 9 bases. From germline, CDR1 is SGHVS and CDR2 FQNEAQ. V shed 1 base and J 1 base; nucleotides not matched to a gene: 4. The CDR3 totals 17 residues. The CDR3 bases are TGTGCCAGCAGCTTAGACTGGGACAGGGTGAACACCGGGGAGCTGTTTTTT. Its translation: CASSLDWDRVNTGELFF.

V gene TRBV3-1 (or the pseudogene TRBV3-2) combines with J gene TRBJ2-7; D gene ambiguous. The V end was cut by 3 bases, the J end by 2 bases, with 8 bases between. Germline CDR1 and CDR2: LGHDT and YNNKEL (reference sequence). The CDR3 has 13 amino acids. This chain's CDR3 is CASSQRQTYEQYF. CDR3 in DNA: TGTGCCAGCAGCCAGCGACAAACCTACGAGCAGTACTTC.

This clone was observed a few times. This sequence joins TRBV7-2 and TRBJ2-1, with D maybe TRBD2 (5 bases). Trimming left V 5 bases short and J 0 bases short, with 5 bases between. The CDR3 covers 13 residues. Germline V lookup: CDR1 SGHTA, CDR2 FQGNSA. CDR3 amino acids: CASSTSSYNEQFF. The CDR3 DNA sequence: TGTGCCAGCAGCACTAGCTCCTACAATGAGCAGTTCTTC.

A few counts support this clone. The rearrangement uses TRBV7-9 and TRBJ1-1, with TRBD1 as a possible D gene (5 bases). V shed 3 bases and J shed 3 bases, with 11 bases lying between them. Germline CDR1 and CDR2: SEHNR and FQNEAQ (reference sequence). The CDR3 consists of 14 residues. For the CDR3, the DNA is TGTGCCAGCAGCTTTGGCTGGGGGGACACTGAAGCTTTCTTT. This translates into CASSFGWGDTEAFF.

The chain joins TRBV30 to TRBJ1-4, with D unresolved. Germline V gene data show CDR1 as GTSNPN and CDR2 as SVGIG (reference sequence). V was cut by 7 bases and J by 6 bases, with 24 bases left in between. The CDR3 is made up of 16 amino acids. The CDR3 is CALEVFRPGWDEKLFF. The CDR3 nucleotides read TGTGCCTTGGAGGTCTTCCGTCCCGGGTGGGATGAAAAACTGTTTTTT. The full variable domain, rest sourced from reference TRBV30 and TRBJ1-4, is SQTIHQWPATLVQPVGSPLSLECTVEGTSNPNLYWYRQAAGRGLQLLFYSVGIGQISSEVPQNLSASRPQDRQFILSSKKLLLSDSGFYLCALEVFRPGWDEKLFFGSGTQLSVL.

Here the CDR3 DNA reads TGTGCCAGTAGTATCGACGTTCGGGAGACCCAGTACTTC. This encodes CASSIDVRETQYF. The chain combines TRBV19 with TRBJ2-5; unclear D gene. Trimming removed 3 bases from V and 5 bases from J, with 10 bases in between. CDR3 size: 13 residues. Germline CDR1 reads LNHDA; CDR2 reads SQIVND (reference sequence).

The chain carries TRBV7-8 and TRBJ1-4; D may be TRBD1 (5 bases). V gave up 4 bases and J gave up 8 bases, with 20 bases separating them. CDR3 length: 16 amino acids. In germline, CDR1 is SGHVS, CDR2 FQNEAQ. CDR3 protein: CASSSKTGVRGEKLFF. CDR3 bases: TGTGCCAGCAGCTCGAAAACGGGGGTTCGGGGGGAAAAACTGTTTTTT.

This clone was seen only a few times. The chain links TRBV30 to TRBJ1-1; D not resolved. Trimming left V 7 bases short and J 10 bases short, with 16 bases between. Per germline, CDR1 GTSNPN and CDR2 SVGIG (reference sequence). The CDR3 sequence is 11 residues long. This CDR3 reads CASRREGGAFF. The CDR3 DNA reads TGTGCCTCAAGGCGAGAGGGAGGAGCTTTCTTT.

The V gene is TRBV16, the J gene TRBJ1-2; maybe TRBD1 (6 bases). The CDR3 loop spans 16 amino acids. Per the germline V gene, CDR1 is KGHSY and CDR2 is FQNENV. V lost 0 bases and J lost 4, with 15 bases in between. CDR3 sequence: CASSQSAGDRTYGYTF. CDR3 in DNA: TGTGCCAGCAGCCAATCGGCAGGGGATCGAACCTATGGCTACACCTTC.

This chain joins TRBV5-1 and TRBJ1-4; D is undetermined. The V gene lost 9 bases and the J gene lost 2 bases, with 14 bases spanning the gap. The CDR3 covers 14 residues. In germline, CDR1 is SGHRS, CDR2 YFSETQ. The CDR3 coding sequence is TGCGCCACCCGAGAGACTCCCACTAATGAAAAACTGTTTTTT. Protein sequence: CATRETPTNEKLFF. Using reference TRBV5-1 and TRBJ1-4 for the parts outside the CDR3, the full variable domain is KAGVTQTPRYLIKTRGQQVTLSCSPISGHRSVSWYQQTPGQGLQFLFEYFSETQRNKGNFPGRFSGRQFSNSRSEMNVSTLELGDSALYLCATRETPTNEKLFFGSGTQLSVL.

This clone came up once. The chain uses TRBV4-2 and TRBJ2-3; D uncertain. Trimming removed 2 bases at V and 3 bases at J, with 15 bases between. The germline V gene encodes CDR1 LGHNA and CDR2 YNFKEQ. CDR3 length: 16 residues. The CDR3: CASSQYGQKGTDTQYF. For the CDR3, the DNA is TGTGCCAGCAGCCAATATGGCCAAAAAGGAACAGATACGCAGTATTTT.